This T cell receptor (beta chain) was recorded in a study of T cell responses to AZD1222 COVID-19 vaccine. Points on this clone: Its antigen is unidentified.

Study conclusions and caveats: Unmutated variant regions reportedly attract nearly half of all spike-specific TCRs. Researchers report vaccine-associated CD4 TCRs spanning spike, with dominance at 160-218 and 743-854. Donors skewed white British and female; clonal diversity was possibly underestimated. Spike-specific TCR repertoires showed rising breadth and depth after two AZD1222 doses.

Repertoires were generated with immunoSEQ multiplex PCR, while TCRdb's copy carries only in-frame clones and drops some. The sample holds roughly 130,000 clones, more than 85% seen once. The CDR3 covers 13 residues. V shed 1 base and J shed 5 bases, with 9 bases lying between them. CDR1 is SGHNT, CDR2 YYREEE, per germline (reference sequence). Sequenced here: peripheral blood, sampled on day 0 of AZD1222 vaccination. This TCR was sampled from an adult in good health. The gene calls are TRBV5-4 and TRBJ2-5, with D unresolved. The CDR3 DNA follows: TGTGCCAGCAGCTTGAGTCCGTTTGAGACCCAGTACTTC. Translating gives CASSLSPFETQYF.